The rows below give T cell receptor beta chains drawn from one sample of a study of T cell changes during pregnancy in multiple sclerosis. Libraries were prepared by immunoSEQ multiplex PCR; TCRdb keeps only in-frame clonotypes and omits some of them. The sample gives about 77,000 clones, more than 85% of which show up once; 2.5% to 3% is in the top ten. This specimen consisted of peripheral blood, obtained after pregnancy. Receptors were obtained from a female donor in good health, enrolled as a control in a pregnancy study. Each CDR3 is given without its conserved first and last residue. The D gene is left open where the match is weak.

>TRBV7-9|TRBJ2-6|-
ASTRRGTPAGANVLT
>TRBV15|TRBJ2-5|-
ATSRDLGQETQY
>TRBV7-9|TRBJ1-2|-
ASSSLTPGHRSYGYT
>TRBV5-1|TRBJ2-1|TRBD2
ASSRGGSRF
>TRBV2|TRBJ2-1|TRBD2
ASSELGLAGMSEQF
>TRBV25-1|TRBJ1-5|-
ASSDQEGQPQH
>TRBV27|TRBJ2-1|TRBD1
ASSLFGTGGYNEQF
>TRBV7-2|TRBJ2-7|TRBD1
ASSQTGSEAYEQY
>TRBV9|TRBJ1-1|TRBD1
ASSGETGEGTEAF
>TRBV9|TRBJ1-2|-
ASSVGRGNYGYT
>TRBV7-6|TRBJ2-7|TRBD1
ASSSGGPSFFEQY
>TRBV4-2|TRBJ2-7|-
ASSQESGRTYEQY
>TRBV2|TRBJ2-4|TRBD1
ASRSGTVSLAKNIQY
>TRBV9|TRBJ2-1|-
ASSVEAGSYNEQF
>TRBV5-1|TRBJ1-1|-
ASSLFPVRNTEAF
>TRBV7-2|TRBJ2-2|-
ASSLTGPNTGELF
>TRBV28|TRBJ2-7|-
ASTPGTYSYEQY
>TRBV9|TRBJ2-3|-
ASSVVAQDTQY
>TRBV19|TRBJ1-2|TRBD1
ASTGSRDRGLNRGYT
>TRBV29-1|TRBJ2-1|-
SVADYLGTPTAPGEQF
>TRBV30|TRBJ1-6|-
ACSGQYNSPLH
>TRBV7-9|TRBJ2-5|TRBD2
ASTPSGGQETQY
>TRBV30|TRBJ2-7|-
AWSVSPLLEKYEQY